This TCR beta chain was identified during a study of T cell repertoires in ileal Crohn's disease. Assay used: immunoSEQ multiplex PCR; TCRdb lists only in-frame clones, some missing. The data hold 9,500 to 11,000 clones, with approximately 72% observed a single time. This clone was observed a handful of times. Time point denoted: neoterminal ileum biopsy at postoperative endoscopy, about 6 months after surgery. Germline assignment: CDR1 MNHEY and CDR2 SMNVEV (reference sequence). The CDR3 sequence is 11 residues long. V lost 7 bases, J lost 4 bases, and 6 bases lay in between. The TCR originated in an adult with Crohn's disease. The sequencing sample was made of ileal tissue. The V and J genes are TRBV27 and TRBJ2-3, with D perhaps TRBD2 (5 bases). DNA for the CDR3: TGTGCCAGCATGAGGGCAGATACGCAGTATTTT. It yields the protein CASMRADTQYF.